Following are 30 T cell receptor beta chains from one sample sequenced in a study of post-analysis software for immune sequencing data. Study results and caveats: TRBV5-6, TRBV5-1 and TRBV20-1 belonged to a set of roughly 5 TRBV segments that were more frequent in patients than controls.

Prepared libraries of TCR beta cDNA carried unique molecular identifiers. From the PCR reads, TCRdb called clonotypes with MiXCR, one entry per CDR3 protein. Found here are 650,000 to 850,000 distinct CDR3 sequences, 35% to 55% of them singletons; the top ten hold roughly 4.5%. Their cognate antigens are unknown. Sequenced sample: blood. The receptors derive from a girl aged 10-17 years with multiple sclerosis.

This clonotype was seen a single time. The V and J genes are TRBV6-2 or TRBV6-3 and TRBJ2-7; D is possibly TRBD1 (6 bases). Trimming removed 2 bases at V and 6 bases at J, with 14 bases between. Germline CDR1 and CDR2: MNHEY and SVGEGT. This CDR3 is 14 amino acids long. The CDR3 here is CASSYPGKGVEQYF. The CDR3 DNA reads TGTGCCAGCAGTTACCCAGGGAAGGGGGTCGAGCAGTACTTC.

This chain connects TRBV5-1 to TRBJ1-4, with a tentative D call TRBD1 (5 bases). CDR3 length equals 16 residues. V lost 4 bases, J lost 6 bases, and 19 bases lay in between. Per the germline V gene, CDR1 is SGHRS and CDR2 is YFSETQ. The DNA of the CDR3 is TGCGCCAGCAGCCGCGGACCCCTGGGGGGGGATGAAAAACTGTTTTTT. It codes for CASSRGPLGGDEKLFF. Using reference TRBV5-1 and TRBJ1-4 for the parts outside the CDR3, the full variable domain is KAGVTQTPRYLIKTRGQQVTLSCSPISGHRSVSWYQQTPGQGLQFLFEYFSETQRNKGNFPGRFSGRQFSNSRSEMNVSTLELGDSALYLCASSRGPLGGDEKLFFGSGTQLSVL.

The chain combines TRBV4-3 with TRBJ2-1; D remains unclear. V was trimmed by 0 bases and J by 0 bases, leaving 15 bases between them. The CDR3 is 18 amino acids. The germline gives CDR1 LGHNA, CDR2 YSLEER. The CDR3 coding sequence is TGCGCCAGCAGCCAAGACCCCGACATCCAAAGCTCCTACAATGAGCAGTTCTTC. This encodes CASSQDPDIQSSYNEQFF.

This clonotype was counted only a few times. The V gene is TRBV6-1, the J gene TRBJ2-3; D remains ambiguous. V lost 8 bases, J lost 3 bases, and 9 bases lay in between. CDR1 MNHNS and CDR2 SASEGT come from the germline V gene. The CDR3 is 12 residues long. The chain's CDR3 is CASYIGTDTQYF. Here the CDR3 DNA reads TGTGCCAGCTACATAGGGACAGATACGCAGTATTTT.

This clonotype was counted only a few times. V is TRBV29-1 and J is TRBJ2-1; TRBD1 agrees at 9 bases. Trimming at V came to 2 bases and at J to 4 bases, leaving 6 bases not matched to a gene. The CDR3 runs 15 residues. The germline V gene has CDR1 SQVTM and CDR2 ANQGSEA. The chain's CDR3 is CSVELPGQGYNEQFF. CDR3 DNA sequence: TGCAGCGTTGAACTTCCTGGACAGGGGTACAATGAGCAGTTCTTC.

The chain recombines TRBV7-2 with TRBJ1-2; D gene unclear. CDR1 and CDR2 (germline): SGHTA, FQGNSA. The ends were cut back, 1 base at V and 5 bases at J, with 5 bases in the middle. This CDR3 is built from 12 residues. CDR3 in amino acids: CASSLVAYGYTF. CDR3 nucleotides: TGTGCCAGCAGCTTAGTGGCTTATGGCTACACCTTC.

The table lists this clonotype with a count of one. V and J are TRBV5-1 and TRBJ2-5, with D possibly being TRBD2 (5 bases). CDR1 and CDR2 (germline): SGHRS, YFSETQ. Between the trimmed V and J ends, which lost 1 base and 5 bases, there was a span of 15 bases. CDR3 length: 15 residues. The CDR3 reads CASSLWPAVGETQYF. The CDR3 nucleotides read TGCGCCAGCAGCTTGTGGCCAGCGGTTGGCGAGACCCAGTACTTC.

The gene calls are TRBV6-1 and TRBJ2-1; tentative D call: TRBD1 (5 bases). From germline, CDR1 is MNHNS and CDR2 SASEGT. Trimming left V 3 bases short and J 5 bases short, with 11 bases between. The CDR3 sequence is 14 residues long. This chain's CDR3 is CASSEVQAHNEQFF. The DNA for the CDR3 is TGTGCCAGCAGTGAGGTACAGGCCCACAATGAGCAGTTCTTC.

The CDR3 here is CSAGSDRRAKNIQYF. The CDR3 DNA reads as TGCAGTGCTGGGTCGGACCGCCGAGCCAAAAACATTCAGTACTTC. The chain has TRBV20-1 and TRBJ2-4; D remains unclear. Germline CDR1 is DFQATT and CDR2 is SNEGSKA (reference sequence). The CDR3 covers 15 residues. The ends were cut back, 5 bases at V and 0 bases at J, with 14 bases in the middle.

This sequence joins TRBV5-1 and TRBJ2-1, with TRBD2 identical over 9 bases. CDR1 is SGHRS and CDR2 is YFSETQ in the germline V gene. CDR3 length: 16 amino acids. With 2 bases clipped from V and 5 bases from J, the junction kept 8 bases outside the gene matches. The CDR3 coding sequence is TGCGCCAGCAGCTTTCAGCTAGCGGGACCAGACAATGAGCAGTTCTTC. As protein: CASSFQLAGPDNEQFF.

The V call is TRBV4-3, the J call TRBJ2-6; 8 bases match TRBD2. The CDR3 has 18 residues. Germline assignment: CDR1 LGHNA and CDR2 YSLEER. Losses at the gene ends were 0 bases for V and 4 bases for J; bases not matched to a gene: 8. The CDR3 sequence: CASSQDGLAGPGANVLTF. CDR3 nucleotide sequence: TGCGCCAGCAGCCAAGATGGCCTAGCGGGCCCCGGGGCCAACGTCCTGACTTTC.

This clonotype was seen a handful of times. V and J are TRBV15 and TRBJ2-1; D remains ambiguous. This CDR3 contains 15 residues. Germline V gene lookup returns CDR1 LNHNV and CDR2 YYDKDF (reference sequence). Trimming pared 0 bases from V and 0 bases from J, leaving 6 bases between. The CDR3 DNA sequence: TGTGCCACCAGCAGAGACAGGAACTCCTACAATGAGCAGTTCTTC. It codes for CATSRDRNSYNEQFF.

The chain links TRBV27 to TRBJ1-2; D is ambiguous. The CDR3 totals 14 residues. Germline loops: CDR1 MNHEY, CDR2 SMNVEV (reference sequence). The ends were cut back, 4 bases at V and 1 base at J, with 10 bases in the middle. The CDR3 coding sequence is TGTGCCAGCAGTTCCCACTTTATTAACTATGGCTACACCTTC. This sequence encodes CASSSHFINYGYTF.

Concerning this clonotype: The junction differs from germline at one of its ends, possibly a read error. The rearrangement uses TRBV20-1 and TRBJ2-1; tentatively, D is TRBD1 (6 bases). CDR3 length: 15 amino acids. CDR1 DFQATT and CDR2 SNEGSKA come from the germline V gene (reference sequence). CDR3 nucleotide sequence: TGCAGTGCTAGAAAGGGCCGGTTTCGGGACAATAAGCAGTTCTTC. The encoded protein is CSARKGRFRDNKQFF.

This clonotype was recorded a few times. The chain carries TRBV6-1 and TRBJ2-1, with D unresolved. Looked up from germline, CDR1 is MNHNS and CDR2 is SASEGT. V was pared by 2 bases and J by 0 bases, with 5 bases between. The CDR3 covers 14 residues. The chain's CDR3 is CASSEWPSYNEQFF. DNA of the CDR3: TGTGCCAGCAGTGAATGGCCCTCCTACAATGAGCAGTTCTTC.

The genes are TRBV20-1 and TRBJ2-1; 9 bases are shared with TRBD2. CDR1 and CDR2 from the germline V gene are DFQATT and SNEGSKA (reference sequence). CDR3 length: 17 amino acids. V lost 2 bases and J lost 0; bases outside the gene matches: 8. The DNA of the CDR3 is TGCAGTGCTAGAATGGGCGGGAGGGTTAGCTCCTACAATGAGCAGTTCTTC. Protein: CSARMGGRVSSYNEQFF.

This clonotype was seen more than once but under ten times. This sequence joins TRBV6-5 and TRBJ2-7, with D possibly matching TRBD2 (5 bases). The V end lost 2 bases, the J end lost 2 bases, and 13 bases lay between the germline ends. The CDR3 consists of 15 residues. Germline lookup yields CDR1 MNHEY and CDR2 SVGAGI. CDR3 protein: CASSYRDYTPYEQYF. In DNA, the CDR3 is TGTGCCAGCAGTTACCGAGACTATACCCCCTACGAGCAGTACTTC.

The rearrangement uses TRBV27 and TRBJ2-7, with TRBD1 as a possible D gene (6 bases). The CDR3 covers 14 residues. Trimming pared 4 bases from V and 2 bases from J, leaving 12 bases between. Germline V CDR1 and CDR2: MNHEY, SMNVEV (reference sequence). CDR3 DNA sequence: TGTGCCAGCAGTTCCCCCCGGGACACCTACGAGCAGTACTTC. Translated: CASSSPRDTYEQYF.

This chain connects TRBV18 to TRBJ1-5; D is ambiguous. Germline V gene data show CDR1 as KGHSH and CDR2 as LQKENI. Trimming took 6 bases from V and 4 from J, leaving 10 bases between them. The length of the CDR3 is 13 residues. The CDR3 coding sequence is TGTGCCAGCTCTGTGTGGGAGAATCAGCCCCAGCATTTT. Translating gives CASSVWENQPQHF.

J is TRBJ2-7 and V is TRBV6-5; 11 bases map to TRBD1. The CDR3 length is 15 residues. CDR1 is MNHEY, CDR2 SVGAGI, per germline. V gave up 6 bases and J gave up 3 bases; unmatched junction bases: 7. CDR3 residues: CASSNVGTGGYEQYF. Here the CDR3 DNA reads TGTGCCAGCAGCAACGTCGGGACAGGGGGCTACGAGCAGTACTTC.

Only a few counts were recorded for this clonotype. This chain links TRBV7-3 with TRBJ2-1; maybe TRBD1 (5 bases). Trimming cost V 0 bases and J 6 bases, with 6 bases left between them. The CDR3 consists of 13 residues. Germline CDR1 is SGHTA and CDR2 is FQGTGA. Here the CDR3 reads CASSLTRGNEQFF. Written as DNA, the CDR3 is TGTGCCAGCAGCTTAACTAGGGGCAATGAGCAGTTCTTC.

J is TRBJ1-2 and V is TRBV11-2; no firm D call. The CDR3 is made up of 13 amino acids. Trimming took off 4 bases at V and 0 bases at J, with 6 bases between the two ends. In germline, CDR1 is SGHAT, CDR2 FQNNGV. The CDR3 spells CASSSISNYGYTF. DNA for the CDR3: TGTGCCAGCAGCTCCATATCTAACTATGGCTACACCTTC.

The chain employs TRBV6-5 and TRBJ1-2; 7 positions agree with TRBD1. The CDR3 has 18 residues. Per the germline V gene, CDR1 is MNHEY and CDR2 is SVGAGI. The junction had 14 bases not matched to a gene; V was cut back by 4 bases and J by 0 bases. The CDR3 sequence is CASSSRGGRGTSNYGYTF. Here the CDR3 DNA reads TGTGCCAGCAGTTCTCGAGGGGGCAGGGGGACTTCTAACTATGGCTACACCTTC.

Only a few counts were recorded for this clonotype. The chain carries TRBV4-3 and TRBJ2-1; D uncertain. In germline, CDR1 is LGHNA, CDR2 YSLEER. The V end lost 0 bases, the J end lost 8 bases, and 17 bases lay between the germline ends. There are 16 residues in the CDR3. CDR3 in amino acids: CASSQEFRTRIHEQFF. The CDR3 DNA sequence: TGCGCCAGCAGCCAAGAGTTTCGTACTCGTATCCATGAGCAGTTCTTC.

This clonotype has just a few counts. The chain recombines TRBV6-2 or TRBV6-3 with TRBJ1-6; D might be TRBD1 (6 bases). Trimming removed 6 bases at V and 9 bases at J, with 21 bases between. The germline gives CDR1 MNHEY, CDR2 SVGEGT. This CDR3 contains 16 residues. The CDR3, as DNA: TGTGCCAGCAGAGAGGACAGCCGAAGCTTTGGTTCACCCCTCCACTTT. Protein product: CASREDSRSFGSPLHF.

The J gene is TRBJ1-2, the V gene TRBV29-1, with 7 bases identical to TRBD1. The CDR3 spans 12 residues. Germline V gene lookup returns CDR1 SQVTM and CDR2 ANQGSEA. The V segment lost 3 bases and the J segment 8 bases; nucleotides outside the gene matches: 6. The CDR3 sequence is CSVDYRGNGYTF. CDR3 in DNA: TGCAGCGTTGACTACAGGGGAAACGGCTACACCTTC. Full variable domain (outside the CDR3, taken from reference TRBV29-1 and TRBJ1-2): SAVISQKPSRDICQRGTSLTIQCQVDSQVTMMFWYRQQPGQSLTLIATANQGSEATYESGFVIDKFPISRPNLTFSTLTVSNMSPEDSSIYLCSVDYRGNGYTFGSGTRLTVV.

The chain uses TRBV6-2 or TRBV6-3 and TRBJ1-5; D is unresolved. This CDR3 has 14 residues. Germline CDR1 and CDR2: MNHEY and SVGEGT. Trimming took 6 bases from V and 5 from J, leaving 14 bases between them. CDR3: CASRHREYYQPQHF. CDR3 DNA sequence: TGTGCCAGCAGGCACCGGGAGTATTATCAGCCCCAGCATTTT.

The chain links TRBV18 to TRBJ1-1; D is possibly TRBD1 (6 bases). The CDR3 has 13 residues. Germline V gene data show CDR1 as KGHSH and CDR2 as LQKENI. V was cut by 6 bases and J by 7 bases, with 15 bases left in between. In DNA, the CDR3 is TGTGCCAGCTCGCCGGGACACCTCGGTGAAGCTTTCTTT. Its translation is CASSPGHLGEAFF.

The chain is built from TRBV5-1 and TRBJ1-1; D is unresolved. V lost 4 bases, J lost 2 bases, and 15 bases lay in between. CDR3 size: 15 residues. The germline V gene encodes CDR1 SGHRS and CDR2 YFSETQ. CDR3 region: CASSHAPGPNTEAFF. The CDR3 DNA follows: TGCGCCAGCAGCCACGCTCCGGGCCCCAACACTGAAGCTTTCTTT.

The chain links TRBV6-6 to TRBJ2-3; D uncertain. The V gene's germline CDR1 is MNHNY and CDR2 SVGAGI (reference sequence). The CDR3 runs 13 residues. Trimming pared 2 bases from V and 6 bases from J, leaving 9 bases between. CDR3 sequence: CASSYMDGDTQYF. CDR3 coding DNA: TGTGCCAGCAGTTACATGGACGGGGATACGCAGTATTTT.